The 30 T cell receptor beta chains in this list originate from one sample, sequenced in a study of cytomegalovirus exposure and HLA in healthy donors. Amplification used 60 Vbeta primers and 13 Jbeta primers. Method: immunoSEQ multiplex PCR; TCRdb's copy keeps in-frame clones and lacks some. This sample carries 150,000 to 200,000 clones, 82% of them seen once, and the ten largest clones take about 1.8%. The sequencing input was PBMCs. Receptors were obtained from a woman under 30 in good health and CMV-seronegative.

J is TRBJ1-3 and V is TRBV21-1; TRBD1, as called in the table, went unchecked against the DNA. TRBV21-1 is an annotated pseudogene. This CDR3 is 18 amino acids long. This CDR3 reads CASSSPGQPPISGNTIYF. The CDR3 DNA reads TGTGCCAGCAGCTCACCGGGACAGCCTCCCATATCTGGAAACACCATATATTTT.

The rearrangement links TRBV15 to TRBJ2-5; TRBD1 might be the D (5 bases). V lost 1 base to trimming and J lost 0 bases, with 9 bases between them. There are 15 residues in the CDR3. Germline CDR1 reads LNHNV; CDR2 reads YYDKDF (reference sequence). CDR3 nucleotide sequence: TGTGCCACCAGCAGAGCTGAAGGGGACCAAGAGACCCAGTACTTC. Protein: CATSRAEGDQETQYF.

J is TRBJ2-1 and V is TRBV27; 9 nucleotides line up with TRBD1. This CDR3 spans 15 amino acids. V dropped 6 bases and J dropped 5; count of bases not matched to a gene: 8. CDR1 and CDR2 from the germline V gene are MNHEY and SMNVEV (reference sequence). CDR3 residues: CASRPTGGADNEQFF. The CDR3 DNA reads TGTGCCAGCAGACCAACAGGGGGCGCAGACAATGAGCAGTTCTTC.

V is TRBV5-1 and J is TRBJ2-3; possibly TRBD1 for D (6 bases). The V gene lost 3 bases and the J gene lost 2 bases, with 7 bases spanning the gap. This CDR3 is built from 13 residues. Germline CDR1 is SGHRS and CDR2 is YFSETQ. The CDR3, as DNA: TGCGCCAGCAGCTGGGACAACACAGATACGCAGTATTTT. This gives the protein CASSWDNTDTQYF.

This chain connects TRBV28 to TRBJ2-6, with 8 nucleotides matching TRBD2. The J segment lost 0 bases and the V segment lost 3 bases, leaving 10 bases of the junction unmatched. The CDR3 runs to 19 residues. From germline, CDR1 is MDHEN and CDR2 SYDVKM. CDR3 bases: TGTGCCAGCAGTTTGGGTTCTGCGGGAGGACACTCTGGGGCCAACGTCCTGACTTTC. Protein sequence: CASSLGSAGGHSGANVLTF.

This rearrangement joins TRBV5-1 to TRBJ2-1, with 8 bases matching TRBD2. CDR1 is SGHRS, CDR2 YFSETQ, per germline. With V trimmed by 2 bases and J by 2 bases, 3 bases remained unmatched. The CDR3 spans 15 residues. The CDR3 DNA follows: TGCGCCAGCAGCTTAAGCGGGGGAGCCTACAATGAGCAGTTCTTC. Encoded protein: CASSLSGGAYNEQFF.

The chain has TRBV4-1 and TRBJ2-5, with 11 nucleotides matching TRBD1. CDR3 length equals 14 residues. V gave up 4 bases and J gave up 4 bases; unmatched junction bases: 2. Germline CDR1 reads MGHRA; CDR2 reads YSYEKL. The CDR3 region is CASSRTGGAETQYF. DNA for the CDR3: TGCGCCAGCAGCCGGACAGGGGGCGCAGAGACCCAGTACTTC.

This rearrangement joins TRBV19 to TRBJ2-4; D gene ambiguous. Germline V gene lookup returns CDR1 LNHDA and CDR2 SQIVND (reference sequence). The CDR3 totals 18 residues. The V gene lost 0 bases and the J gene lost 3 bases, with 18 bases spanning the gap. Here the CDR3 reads CASSIDSAVPRLKNIQYF. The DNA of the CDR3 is TGTGCCAGTAGTATAGATTCGGCAGTGCCTAGACTCAAAAACATTCAGTACTTC.

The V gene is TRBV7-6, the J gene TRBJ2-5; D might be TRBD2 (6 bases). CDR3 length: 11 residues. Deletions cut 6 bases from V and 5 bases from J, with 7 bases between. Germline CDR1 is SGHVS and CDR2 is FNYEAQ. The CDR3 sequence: CASREGETQYF. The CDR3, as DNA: TGTGCCAGCAGGGAGGGGGAGACCCAGTACTTC.

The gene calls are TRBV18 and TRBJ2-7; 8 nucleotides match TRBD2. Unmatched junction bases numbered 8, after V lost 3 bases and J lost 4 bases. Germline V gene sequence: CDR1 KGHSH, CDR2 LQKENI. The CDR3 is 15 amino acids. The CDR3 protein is CASSPGAGGAYEQYF. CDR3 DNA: TGTGCCAGCTCACCCGGGGCGGGAGGAGCTTACGAGCAGTACTTC. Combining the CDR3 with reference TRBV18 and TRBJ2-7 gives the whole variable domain NAGVMQNPRHLVRRRGQEARLRCSPMKGHSHVYWYRQLPEEGLKFMVYLQKENIIDESGMPKERFSAEFPKEGPSILRIQQVVRGDSAAYFCASSPGAGGAYEQYFGPGTRLTVT.

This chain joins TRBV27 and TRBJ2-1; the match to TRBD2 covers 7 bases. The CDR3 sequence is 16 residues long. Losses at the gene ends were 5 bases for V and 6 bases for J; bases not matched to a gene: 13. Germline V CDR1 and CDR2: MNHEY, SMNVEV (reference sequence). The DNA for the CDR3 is TGTGCCAGCAGTGGATTTGGGGAGGGCAGGGCCAATGAGCAGTTCTTC. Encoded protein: CASSGFGEGRANEQFF.

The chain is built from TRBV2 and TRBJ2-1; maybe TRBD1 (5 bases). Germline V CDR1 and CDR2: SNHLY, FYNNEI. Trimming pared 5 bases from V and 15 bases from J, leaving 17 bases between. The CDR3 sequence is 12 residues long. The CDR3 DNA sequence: TGTGCCAGCAGTCAACACAGGCGCTTTGCGTTCTTC. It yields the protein CASSQHRRFAFF.

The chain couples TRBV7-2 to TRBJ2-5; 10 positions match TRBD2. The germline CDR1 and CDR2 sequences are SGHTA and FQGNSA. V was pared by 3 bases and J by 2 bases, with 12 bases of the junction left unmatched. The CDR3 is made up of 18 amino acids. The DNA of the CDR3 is TGTGCCAGCAGCTTCCTTCCCGGACTAGCGGACATTCAAGAGACCCAGTACTTC. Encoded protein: CASSFLPGLADIQETQYF.

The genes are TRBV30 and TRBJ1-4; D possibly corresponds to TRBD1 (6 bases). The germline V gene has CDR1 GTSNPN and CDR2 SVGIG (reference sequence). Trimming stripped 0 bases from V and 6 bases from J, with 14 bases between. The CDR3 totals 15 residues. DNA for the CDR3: TGTGCCTGGAGTGTTAGGACAGTGCTTTATGAAAAACTGTTTTTT. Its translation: CAWSVRTVLYEKLFF. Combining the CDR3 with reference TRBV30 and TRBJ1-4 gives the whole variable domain SQTIHQWPATLVQPVGSPLSLECTVEGTSNPNLYWYRQAAGRGLQLLFYSVGIGQISSEVPQNLSASRPQDRQFILSSKKLLLSDSGFYLCAWSVRTVLYEKLFFGSGTQLSVL.

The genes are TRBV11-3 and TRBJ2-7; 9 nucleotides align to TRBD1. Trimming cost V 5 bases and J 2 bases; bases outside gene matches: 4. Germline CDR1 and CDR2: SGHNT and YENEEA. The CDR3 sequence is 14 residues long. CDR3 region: CASSLGTGPYEQYF. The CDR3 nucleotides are TGTGCCAGCAGCCTTGGGACAGGGCCCTACGAGCAGTACTTC.

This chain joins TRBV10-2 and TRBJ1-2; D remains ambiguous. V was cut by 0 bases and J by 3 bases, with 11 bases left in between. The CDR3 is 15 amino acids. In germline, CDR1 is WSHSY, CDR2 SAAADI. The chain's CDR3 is CASSESPKQYYGYTF. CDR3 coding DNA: TGCGCCAGCAGTGAGTCTCCGAAACAGTACTATGGCTACACCTTC.

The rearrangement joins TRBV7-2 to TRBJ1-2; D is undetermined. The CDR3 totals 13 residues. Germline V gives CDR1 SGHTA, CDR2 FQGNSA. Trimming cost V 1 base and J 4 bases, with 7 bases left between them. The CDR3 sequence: CASSLGTSYGYTF. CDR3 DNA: TGTGCCAGCAGCTTAGGCACCAGCTATGGCTACACCTTC.

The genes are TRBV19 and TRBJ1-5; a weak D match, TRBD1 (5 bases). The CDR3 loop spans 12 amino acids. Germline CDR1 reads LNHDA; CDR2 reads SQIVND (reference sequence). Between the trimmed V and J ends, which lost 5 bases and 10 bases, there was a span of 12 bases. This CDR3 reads CASSPWRGPQHF. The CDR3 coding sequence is TGTGCCAGTAGTCCATGGAGGGGACCCCAGCATTTT.

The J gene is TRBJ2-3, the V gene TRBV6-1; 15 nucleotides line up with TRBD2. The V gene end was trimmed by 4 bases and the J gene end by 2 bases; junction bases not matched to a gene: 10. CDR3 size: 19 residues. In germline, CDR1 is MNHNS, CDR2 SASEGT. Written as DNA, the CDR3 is TGTGCCAGCAGTGCCACACGCGGGACTAGCGGGAGGTACACAGATACGCAGTATTTT. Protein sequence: CASSATRGTSGRYTDTQYF.

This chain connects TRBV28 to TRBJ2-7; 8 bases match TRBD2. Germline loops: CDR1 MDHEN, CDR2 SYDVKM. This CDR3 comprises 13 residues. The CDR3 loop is CASSSAGVVSAHV. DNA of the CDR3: TGTGCCAGCAGTTCAGCGGGAGTGGTTTCGGCCCACGTC.

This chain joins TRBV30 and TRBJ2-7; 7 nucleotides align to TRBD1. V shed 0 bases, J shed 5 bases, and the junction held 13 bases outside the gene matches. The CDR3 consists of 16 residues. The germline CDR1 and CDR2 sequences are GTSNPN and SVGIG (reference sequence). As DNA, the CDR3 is TGTGCCTGGAGTGTACTAGTCGGGACAGAAGATAACGAGCAGTACTTC. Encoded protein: CAWSVLVGTEDNEQYF.

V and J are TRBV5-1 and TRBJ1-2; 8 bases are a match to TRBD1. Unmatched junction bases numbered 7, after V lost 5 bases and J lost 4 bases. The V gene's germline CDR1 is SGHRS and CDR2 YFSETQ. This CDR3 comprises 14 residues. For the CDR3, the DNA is TGCGCCAGCAGTCCAGGGGGCGAGGGCTATGGCTACACCTTC. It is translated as CASSPGGEGYGYTF. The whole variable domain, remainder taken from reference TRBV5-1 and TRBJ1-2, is KAGVTQTPRYLIKTRGQQVTLSCSPISGHRSVSWYQQTPGQGLQFLFEYFSETQRNKGNFPGRFSGRQFSNSRSEMNVSTLELGDSALYLCASSPGGEGYGYTFGSGTRLTVV.

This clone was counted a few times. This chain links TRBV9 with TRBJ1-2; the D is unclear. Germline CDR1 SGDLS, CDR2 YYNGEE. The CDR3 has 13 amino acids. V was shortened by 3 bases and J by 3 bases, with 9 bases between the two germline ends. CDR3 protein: CASSGVGDYGYTF. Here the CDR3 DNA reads TGTGCCAGCAGCGGGGTTGGAGACTATGGCTACACCTTC.

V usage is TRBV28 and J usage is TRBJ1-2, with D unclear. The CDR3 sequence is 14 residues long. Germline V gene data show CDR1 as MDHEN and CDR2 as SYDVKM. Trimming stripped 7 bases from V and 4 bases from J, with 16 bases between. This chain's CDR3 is CASIAARLGYGYTF. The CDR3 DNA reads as TGTGCCAGCATCGCCGCGAGGCTGGGCTATGGCTACACCTTC.

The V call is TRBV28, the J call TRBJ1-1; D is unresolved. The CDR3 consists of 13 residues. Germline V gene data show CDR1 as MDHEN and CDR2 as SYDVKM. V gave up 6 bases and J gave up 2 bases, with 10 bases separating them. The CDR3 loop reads CASSELHNTEAFF. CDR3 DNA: TGTGCCAGCAGCGAACTACATAACACTGAAGCTTTCTTT. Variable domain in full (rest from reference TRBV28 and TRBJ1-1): DVKVTQSSRYLVKRTGEKVFLECVQDMDHENMFWYRQDPGLGLRLIYFSYDVKMKEKGDIPEGYSVSREKKERFSLILESASTNQTSMYLCASSELHNTEAFFGQGTRLTVV.

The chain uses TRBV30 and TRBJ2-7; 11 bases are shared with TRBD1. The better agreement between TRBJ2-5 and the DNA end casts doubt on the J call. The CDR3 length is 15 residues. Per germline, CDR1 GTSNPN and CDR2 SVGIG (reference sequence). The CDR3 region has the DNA TGTGCCTGGAGTCCGCGGACAGGGGGCCTTGAGACCCAGTACTTC. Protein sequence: CAWSPRTGGLETQYF.

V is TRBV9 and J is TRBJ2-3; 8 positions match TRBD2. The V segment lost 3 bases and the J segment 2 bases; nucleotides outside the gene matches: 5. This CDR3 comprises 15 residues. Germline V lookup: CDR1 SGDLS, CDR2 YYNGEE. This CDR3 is CASSDSGGDTDTQYF. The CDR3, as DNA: TGTGCCAGCAGCGATTCCGGGGGGGACACAGATACGCAGTATTTT.

The CDR3 DNA reads as TGCAGCTGCGAACGGGGGGGGAGGCAAGAGACCCAGTACTTC. Amino acid sequence: CSCERGGRQETQYF. The chain joins TRBV29-1 to TRBJ2-5; 8 bases align to TRBD2. V lost 8 bases, J lost 2 bases, and 10 bases stayed unmatched. The CDR3 covers 14 residues. Germline CDR1 reads SQVTM; CDR2 reads ANQGSEA. The variable domain in full, completed from reference TRBV29-1 and TRBJ2-5, reads SAVISQKPSRDICQRGTSLTIQCQVDSQVTMMFWYRQQPGQSLTLIATANQGSEATYESGFVIDKFPISRPNLTFSTLTVSNMSPEDSSIYLCSCERGGRQETQYFGPGTRLLVL.

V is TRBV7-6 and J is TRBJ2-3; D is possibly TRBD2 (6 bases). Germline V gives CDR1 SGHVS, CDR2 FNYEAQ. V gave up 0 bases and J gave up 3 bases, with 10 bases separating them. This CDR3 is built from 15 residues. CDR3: CASSLARGMTDTQYF. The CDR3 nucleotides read TGTGCCAGCAGCTTAGCCCGGGGGATGACAGATACGCAGTATTTT.

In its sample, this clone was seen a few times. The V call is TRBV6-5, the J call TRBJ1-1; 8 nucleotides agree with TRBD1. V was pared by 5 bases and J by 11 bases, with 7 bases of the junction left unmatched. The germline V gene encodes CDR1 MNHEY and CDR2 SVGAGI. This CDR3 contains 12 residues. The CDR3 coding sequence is TGTGCCAGCAGTCTCCAGGGGGCTGGTGCTTTCTTT. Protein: CASSLQGAGAFF.